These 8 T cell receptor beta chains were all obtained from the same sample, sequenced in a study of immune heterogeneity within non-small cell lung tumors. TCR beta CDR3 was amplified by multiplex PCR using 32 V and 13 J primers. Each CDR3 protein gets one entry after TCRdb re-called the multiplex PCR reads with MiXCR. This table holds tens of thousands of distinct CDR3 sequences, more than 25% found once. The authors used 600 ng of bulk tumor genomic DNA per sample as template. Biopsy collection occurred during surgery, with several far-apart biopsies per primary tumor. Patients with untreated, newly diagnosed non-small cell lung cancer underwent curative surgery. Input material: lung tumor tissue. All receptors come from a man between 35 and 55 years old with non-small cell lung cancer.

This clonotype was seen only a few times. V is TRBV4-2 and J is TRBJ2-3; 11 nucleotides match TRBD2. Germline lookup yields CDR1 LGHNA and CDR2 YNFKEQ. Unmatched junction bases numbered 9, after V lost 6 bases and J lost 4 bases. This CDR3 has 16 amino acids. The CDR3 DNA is TGTGCCAGCAGACTTAGCGGGAGGGCCGGGGCAGATACGCAGTATTTT. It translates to CASRLSGRAGADTQYF.

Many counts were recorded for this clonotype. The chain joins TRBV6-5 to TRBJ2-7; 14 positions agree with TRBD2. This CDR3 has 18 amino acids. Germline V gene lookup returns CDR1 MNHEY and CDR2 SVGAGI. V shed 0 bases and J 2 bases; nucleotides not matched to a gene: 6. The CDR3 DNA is TGTGCCAGCAGTTACTCAGGACTAGCGGGAGGTCTTACCTACGAGCAGTACTTC. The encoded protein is CASSYSGLAGGLTYEQYF.

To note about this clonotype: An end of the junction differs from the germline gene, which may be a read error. The CDR3: CASSPATGTDTKYF. In DNA form, the CDR3 reads TGTGCCAGTAGTCCCGCGACGGGCACAGATACGAAGTATTTT. The V gene is TRBV19, the J gene TRBJ2-3; D gene ambiguous. The CDR3 has 14 residues. The germline V gene has CDR1 LNHDA and CDR2 SQIVND (reference sequence).

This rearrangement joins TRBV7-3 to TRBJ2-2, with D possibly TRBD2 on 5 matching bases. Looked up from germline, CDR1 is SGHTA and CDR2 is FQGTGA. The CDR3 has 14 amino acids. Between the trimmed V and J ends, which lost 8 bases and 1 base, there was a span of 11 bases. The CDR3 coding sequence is TGTGCCAGCCGGCAAGCGGTGAACACCGGGGAGCTGTTTTTT. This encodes CASRQAVNTGELFF.

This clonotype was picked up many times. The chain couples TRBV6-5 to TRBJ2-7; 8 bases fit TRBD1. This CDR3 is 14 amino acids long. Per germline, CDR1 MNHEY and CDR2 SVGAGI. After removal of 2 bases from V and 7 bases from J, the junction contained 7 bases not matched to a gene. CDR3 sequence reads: CASSYPSGQGEQYF. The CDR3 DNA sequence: TGTGCCAGCAGTTACCCCTCCGGACAGGGAGAGCAGTACTTC.

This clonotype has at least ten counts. DNA of the CDR3: TGTGCCAGCGGAATAGCGGGAACCTCCTACGAGCAGTACTTC. Its protein is CASGIAGTSYEQYF. This rearrangement joins TRBV12-3 or TRBV12-4 to TRBJ2-7; TRBD2 aligns across 8 bases. V lost 8 bases, J lost 0 bases, and 6 bases stayed unmatched. This CDR3 region has 14 residues.

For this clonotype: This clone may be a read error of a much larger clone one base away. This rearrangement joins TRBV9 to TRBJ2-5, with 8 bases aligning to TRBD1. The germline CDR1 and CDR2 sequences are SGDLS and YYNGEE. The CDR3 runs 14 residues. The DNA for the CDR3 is TGTGCCAGCAGAGTAGCAGGACAGGGTGAGACCCAGTACTTC. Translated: CASRVAGQGETQYF.

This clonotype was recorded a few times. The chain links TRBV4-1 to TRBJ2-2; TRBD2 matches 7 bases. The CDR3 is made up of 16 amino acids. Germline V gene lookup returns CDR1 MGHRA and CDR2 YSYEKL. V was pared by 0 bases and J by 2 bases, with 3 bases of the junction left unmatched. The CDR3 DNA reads TGCGCCAGCAGCCAAGAACTAGCGTACAACACCGGGGAGCTGTTTTTT. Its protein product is CASSQELAYNTGELFF.